This T cell receptor (beta chain) is from a study of blood T cells in healthy people across ages. This clonotype was seen a few times. Its antigen is as yet unknown. Study-level points and caveats: Older age went with lower TCR beta diversity per million T cells, in a roughly linear way.

The CDR3 has 11 amino acids. V lost 2 bases to trimming and J lost 11 bases, with 10 bases between them. Per the germline V gene, CDR1 is MNHEY and CDR2 is SVGAGI. Then a second PCR, running roughly 7 to 11 cycles, was carried out with a sample-barcoded 5' primer and a J-beta primer mix. TCRdb processed the 5' RACE reads anew with MiXCR; each CDR3 protein has one entry. The repertoire holds approximately 780,000 distinct CDR3 sequences, with around 24% as singletons. The data also belong to a second study, concerning T cells of mothers and their children. That study reports: Each child contributed around 3 million TCR beta CDR3 reads, while each mother contributed over 9.5 million. The authors found no persistent microchimeric T cell clones.

The origin of this receptor is a boy aged 10-17 years in good health. The specimen sequenced was blood. This chain uses TRBV6-5 with TRBJ2-7; the D is unclear. This chain's CDR3 is CASSYDGEEYF. The CDR3 nucleotides read TGTGCCAGCAGTTACGACGGAGAAGAGTACTTC.